This paragraph covers one T cell receptor (beta chain) sequence. This clone was observed a single time. This receptor's antigen is unknown. No base-level quality is on record; no much larger clone is a single base apart. This sample was included in a study of T cell changes during pregnancy in multiple sclerosis (dated by TCRdb to about 2019). For the wider study: The study looked at changes in the T cell repertoire across pregnancy in women with multiple sclerosis.

Trimming accounts for 6 bases at V and 0 bases at J, while the number of junction bases matched to no gene is 7. Per the germline V gene, MDHEN is the CDR1 and SYDVKM is the CDR2. From its cysteine to its phenylalanine, the CDR3 spans 15 amino acids. CDR3 DNA only is kept here, 45 bases in frame from base 1. The method behind the library was the immunoSEQ multiplex PCR assay. TCRdb obtained this table from immuneACCESS and retained in-frame rearrangements with V and J assigned. These tables miss some clones; where compared with another copy, unresolved V genes account for less than half of the shortfall, and the remainder is unexplained. This sample holds about 68,000 clones; around 90% were observed only once. The top ten constitute more than 1.1% of the sample.

Sequencing used peripheral blood, obtained in the second trimester of pregnancy. The source is a female donor in good health, enrolled as a control in a pregnancy study. Recombination joined TRBV28 with TRBJ2-7; the central 8 bases match TRBD1. The nucleotide sequence is TGTGCCAGCAGGCGAGGGACAGGCCACTCCTACGAGCAGTACTTC. Protein translation: CASRRGTGHSYEQYF.